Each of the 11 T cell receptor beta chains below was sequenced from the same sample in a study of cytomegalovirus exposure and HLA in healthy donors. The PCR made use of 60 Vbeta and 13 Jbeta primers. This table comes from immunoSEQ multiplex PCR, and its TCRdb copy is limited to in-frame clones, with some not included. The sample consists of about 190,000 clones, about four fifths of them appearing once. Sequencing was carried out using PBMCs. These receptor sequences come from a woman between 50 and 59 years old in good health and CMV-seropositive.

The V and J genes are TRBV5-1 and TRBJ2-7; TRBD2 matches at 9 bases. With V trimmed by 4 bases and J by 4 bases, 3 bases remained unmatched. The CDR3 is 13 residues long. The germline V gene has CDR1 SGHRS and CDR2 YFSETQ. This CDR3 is CASSPGLAYEQYF. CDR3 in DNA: TGCGCCAGCAGCCCGGGACTAGCTTACGAGCAGTACTTC.

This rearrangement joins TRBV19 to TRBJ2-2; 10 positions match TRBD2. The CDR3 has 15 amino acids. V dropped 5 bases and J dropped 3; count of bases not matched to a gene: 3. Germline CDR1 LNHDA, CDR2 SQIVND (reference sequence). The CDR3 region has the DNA TGTGCCAGTAGTCCCCTAGCGGGGGACACCGGGGAGCTGTTTTTT. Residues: CASSPLAGDTGELFF.

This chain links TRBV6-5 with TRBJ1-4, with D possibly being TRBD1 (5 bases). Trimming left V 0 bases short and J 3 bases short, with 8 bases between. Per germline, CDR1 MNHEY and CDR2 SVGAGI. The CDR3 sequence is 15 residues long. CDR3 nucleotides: TGTGCCAGCAGTTACTCAGGGGTTCCTAATGAAAAACTGTTTTTT. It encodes CASSYSGVPNEKLFF.

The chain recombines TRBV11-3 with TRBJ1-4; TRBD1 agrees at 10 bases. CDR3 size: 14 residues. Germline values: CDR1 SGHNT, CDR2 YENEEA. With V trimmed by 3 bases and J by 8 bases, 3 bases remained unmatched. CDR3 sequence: CASSLGTGEEKLFF. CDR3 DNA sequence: TGTGCCAGCAGCTTGGGGACAGGGGAAGAAAAACTGTTTTTT.

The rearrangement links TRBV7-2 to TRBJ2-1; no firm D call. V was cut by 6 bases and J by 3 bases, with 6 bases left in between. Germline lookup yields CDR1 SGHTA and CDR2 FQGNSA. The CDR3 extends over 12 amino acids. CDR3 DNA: TGTGCCAGCAGGAGAGACTACAATGAGCAGTTCTTC. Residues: CASRRDYNEQFF. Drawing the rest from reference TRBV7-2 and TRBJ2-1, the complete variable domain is GAGVSQSPSNKVTEKGKDVELRCDPISGHTALYWYRQSLGQGLEFLIYFQGNSAPDKSGLPSDRFSAERTGGSVSTLTIQRTQQEDSAVYLCASRRDYNEQFFGPGTRLTVL.

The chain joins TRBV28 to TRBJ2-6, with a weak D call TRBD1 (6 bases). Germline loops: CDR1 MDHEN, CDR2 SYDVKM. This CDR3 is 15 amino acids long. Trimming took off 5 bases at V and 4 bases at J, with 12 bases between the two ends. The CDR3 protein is CASSPGGGGANVLTF. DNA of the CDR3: TGTGCCAGCAGTCCTGGGGGCGGCGGGGCCAACGTCCTGACTTTC.

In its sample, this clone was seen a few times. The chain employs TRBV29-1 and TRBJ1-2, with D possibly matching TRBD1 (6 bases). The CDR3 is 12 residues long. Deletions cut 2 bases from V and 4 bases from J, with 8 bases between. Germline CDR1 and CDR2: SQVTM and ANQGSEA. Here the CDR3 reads CSVEMDSYGYTF. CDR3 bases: TGCAGCGTTGAAATGGACAGCTATGGCTACACCTTC.

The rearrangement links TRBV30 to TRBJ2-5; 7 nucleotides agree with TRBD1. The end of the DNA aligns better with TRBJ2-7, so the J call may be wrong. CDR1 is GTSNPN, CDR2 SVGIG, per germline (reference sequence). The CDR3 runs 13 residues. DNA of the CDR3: TGTGCCTGGACCGGACAGGAGTCCTACGAGCAGTACTTC. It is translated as CAWTGQESYEQYF.

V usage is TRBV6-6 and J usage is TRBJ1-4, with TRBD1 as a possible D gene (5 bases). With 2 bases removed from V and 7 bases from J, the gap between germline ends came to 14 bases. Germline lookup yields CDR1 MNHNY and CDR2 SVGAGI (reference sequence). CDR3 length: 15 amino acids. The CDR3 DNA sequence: TGTGCCAGCAGTTACGGGCAGGGCCGGCCTGAAAAACTGTTTTTT. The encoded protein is CASSYGQGRPEKLFF.

Here the CDR3 reads CASSLGAGGIISPLHF. For the CDR3, the DNA is TGTGCCAGCAGCTTGGGGGCAGGGGGCATTATATCACCCCTCCACTTT. The chain recombines TRBV5-4 with TRBJ1-6, with 8 bases aligning to TRBD1. The J segment lost 10 bases and the V segment lost 0 bases, leaving 9 bases of the junction unmatched. CDR1 and CDR2 from the germline V gene are SGHNT and YYREEE (reference sequence). This CDR3 has 16 residues.

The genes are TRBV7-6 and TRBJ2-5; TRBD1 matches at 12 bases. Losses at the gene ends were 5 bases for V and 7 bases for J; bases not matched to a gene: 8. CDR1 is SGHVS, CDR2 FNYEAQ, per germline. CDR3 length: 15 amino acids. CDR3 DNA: TGTGCCAGCAGCCTCGGGACAGGGGGCGGCGGGACCCAGTACTTC. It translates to CASSLGTGGGGTQYF.